The 22 T cell receptor beta chains below all came from one sample that was sequenced in a study of T cells after yellow fever vaccination. TCRdb re-derived calls from the 5' RACE reads in MiXCR, one entry per CDR3 protein. The sample has 150,000 to 200,000 distinct CDR3 sequences, 9.5% to 11% seen once; the top ten hold approximately 34%. The specimen comprised CD8+ T cells sorted from PBMCs, sampled 15 days after the yellow fever booster vaccination. Every receptor here comes from a man aged 18 to 30 who received the YFV17D yellow fever vaccine.

In this sample, this clonotype turned up a few times. The chain joins TRBV4-1 to TRBJ2-2; D is possibly TRBD1 (5 bases). The CDR3 contains 13 residues. Trimming cost V 3 bases and J 7 bases, with 9 bases left between them. Germline values: CDR1 MGHRA, CDR2 YSYEKL. Written as DNA, the CDR3 is TGCGCCAGCAGCCATCCAGGGATCGGGGAGCTGTTTTTT. Protein sequence: CASSHPGIGELFF.

At least ten counts were recorded for this clonotype. The chain has TRBV30 and TRBJ2-2; D perhaps matches TRBD2 (6 bases). The V end was cut by 4 bases, the J end by 5 bases, with 11 bases between. The CDR3 has 13 amino acids. Per germline, CDR1 GTSNPN and CDR2 SVGIG (reference sequence). CDR3 amino acids: CAWTLGGTGELFF. The CDR3 nucleotides read TGTGCCTGGACCCTGGGGGGAACCGGGGAGCTGTTTTTT.

The table lists this clonotype with a few counts. The genes are TRBV7-9 and TRBJ2-3, with 7 bases aligning to TRBD2. The trim removed 3 bases at V and 2 bases at J, leaving 8 bases unmatched. The CDR3 length is 16 residues. Germline V gives CDR1 SEHNR, CDR2 FQNEAQ (reference sequence). The CDR3 is CASSLVLRGTTDTQYF. The CDR3, as DNA: TGTGCCAGCAGCTTGGTTCTGCGGGGGACCACAGATACGCAGTATTTT. The full variable domain, in which reference TRBV7-9 and TRBJ2-3 provide the parts outside the CDR3, is DTGVSQNPRHKITKRGQNVTFRCDPISEHNRLYWYRQTLGQGPEFLTYFQNEAQLEKSRLLSDRFSAERPKGSFSTLEIQRTEQGDSAMYLCASSLVLRGTTDTQYFGPGTRLTVL.

The chain recombines TRBV9 with TRBJ2-3; 8 bases are shared with TRBD2. The CDR3 is made up of 17 amino acids. With V trimmed by 0 bases and J by 2 bases, 8 bases remained unmatched. The V gene's germline CDR1 is SGDLS and CDR2 YYNGEE. Written as DNA, the CDR3 is TGTGCCAGCAGCGTAGCGGGTCGCGGGGGGACCACAGATACGCAGTATTTT. As protein: CASSVAGRGGTTDTQYF.

Ten or more counts support this clonotype. The chain has TRBV12-3 or TRBV12-4 and TRBJ2-1; D tentatively fits TRBD1 or TRBD2 (5 bases each). Trimming removed 5 bases at V and 7 bases at J, with 15 bases between. This CDR3 is built from 14 residues. CDR3 region: CASSPAGAGNEQFF. The CDR3 region has the DNA TGTGCCAGCAGTCCGGCCGGGGCTGGAAATGAGCAGTTCTTC.

The sample holds a few counts of this clonotype. The genes are TRBV4-1 and TRBJ1-4; D gene ambiguous. V gave up 3 bases and J gave up 8 bases, with 13 bases separating them. This CDR3 region has 14 residues. Germline values: CDR1 MGHRA, CDR2 YSYEKL. The CDR3 is CASSQFRFWEKLFF. In nucleotides, the CDR3 is TGCGCCAGCAGCCAGTTTCGTTTTTGGGAAAAACTGTTTTTT.

This clonotype occurred many times. This chain links TRBV4-1 with TRBJ2-3; D is undetermined. Per germline, CDR1 MGHRA and CDR2 YSYEKL. The CDR3 is made up of 13 amino acids. V lost 1 base, J lost 1 base, and 3 bases lay in between. This chain's CDR3 is CASSQGRTDTQYF. DNA of the CDR3: TGCGCCAGCAGCCAAGGACGCACAGATACGCAGTATTTT.

The V gene is TRBV2, the J gene TRBJ2-3, with D perhaps matching TRBD1 (5 bases). The V and J ends lost 6 bases and 1 base respectively, with 23 bases between them. Germline values: CDR1 SNHLY, CDR2 FYNNEI. The CDR3 is 18 amino acids. The CDR3 loop reads CASRGWGTSGRGTDTQYF. The DNA for the CDR3 is TGTGCCAGCAGGGGGTGGGGCACCTCCGGACGTGGCACAGATACGCAGTATTTT.

The V gene is TRBV7-9, the J gene TRBJ2-5, with 7 bases that match TRBD2. CDR1 and CDR2 from the germline V gene are SEHNR and FQNEAQ (reference sequence). V dropped 7 bases and J dropped 4; count of bases not matched to a gene: 6. The CDR3 is 13 residues long. The CDR3 loop is CASTGGGRETQYF. CDR3 bases: TGTGCCAGCACTGGCGGGGGAAGAGAGACCCAGTACTTC.

The rearrangement links TRBV6-2 or TRBV6-3 to TRBJ2-7, with 7 bases identical to TRBD1. The V gene end was trimmed by 2 bases and the J gene end by 4 bases; junction bases not matched to a gene: 5. This CDR3 has 14 residues. Per germline, CDR1 MNHEY and CDR2 SVGEGT. The CDR3 loop is CASSYLGTDYEQYV. Written as DNA, the CDR3 is TGTGCCAGCAGTTACCTCGGGACAGATTACGAGCAGTACGTC.

The chain combines TRBV27 with TRBJ2-4; TRBD1 or TRBD2 may be the D gene (6 bases each). This CDR3 contains 16 residues. Germline lookup yields CDR1 MNHEY and CDR2 SMNVEV (reference sequence). With 2 bases removed from V and 0 bases from J, the gap between germline ends came to 11 bases. CDR3 protein: CASSLGGLVAKNIQYF. DNA of the CDR3: TGTGCCAGCAGTTTAGGGGGGCTAGTAGCCAAAAACATTCAGTACTTC.

This clonotype has ten or more counts. The rearrangement joins TRBV12-3 or TRBV12-4 to TRBJ2-3; 12 bases fit TRBD2. The V gene end was trimmed by 6 bases and the J gene end by 3 bases; junction bases not matched to a gene: 10. The CDR3 covers 17 residues. The CDR3 DNA reads as TGTGCCAGCAGCAATCATGCCGGGACTAGCGGGACAGATACGCAGTATTTT. Amino acids: CASSNHAGTSGTDTQYF.

This clonotype was detected only a few times. The V and J genes are TRBV28 and TRBJ1-5; D perhaps matches TRBD1 (6 bases). Trimming pared 3 bases from V and 0 bases from J, leaving 9 bases between. This CDR3 has 15 residues. Per germline, CDR1 MDHEN and CDR2 SYDVKM. In nucleotides, the CDR3 is TGTGCCAGCAGTTTGTCAGGGGTTAGCAATCAGCCCCAGCATTTT. Its protein product is CASSLSGVSNQPQHF.

The chain joins TRBV10-3 to TRBJ2-7; tentative D call: TRBD2 (6 bases). V was shortened by 3 bases and J by 7 bases, with 10 bases between the two germline ends. Germline V gives CDR1 ENHRY, CDR2 SYGVKD. CDR3 length equals 12 residues. CDR3 protein: CAISDRGGEQYV. CDR3 DNA: TGTGCCATCAGTGATAGGGGAGGAGAGCAGTACGTC.

V gene TRBV20-1 combines with J gene TRBJ2-7, with 13 bases lining up with TRBD2. Trimming removed 3 bases from V and 5 bases from J; junction bases left unmatched: 7. The CDR3 contains 15 residues. Per germline, CDR1 DFQATT and CDR2 SNEGSKA (reference sequence). The CDR3 DNA reads as TGCAGTGCTAGTACTAGCGGGGGGGCGTTAAACGAGCAGTACGTC. Translated: CSASTSGGALNEQYV.

In its sample, this clonotype was seen once. The J gene is TRBJ1-1, the V gene TRBV4-1; D remains ambiguous. V was clipped by 0 bases and J by 5 bases, with 7 bases between them. This CDR3 comprises 13 residues. CDR1 and CDR2 (germline): MGHRA, YSYEKL. CDR3 nucleotides: TGCGCCAGCAGCCAAGATGTGAGTACTGAAGCTTTCTTT. Its translation: CASSQDVSTEAFF.

V is TRBV21-1 and J is TRBJ1-6; TRBD1 is taken as the D call from the table, unchecked against the DNA. TRBV21-1 is marked as a pseudogene. CDR3 length: 17 residues. CDR3 nucleotides: TGTGCCAGCAGCAAAATTTATTCTCTGGGCCAGGGACCACCCCTCCACTTT. Its protein product is CASSKIYSLGQGPPLHF.

Ten or more counts support this clonotype. The CDR3 region has the DNA TGCGCCAGCAGCTTGGCCAGGCTGACCGGGGAGCTGTTTTTT. Residues: CASSLARLTGELFF. This chain uses TRBV5-1 with TRBJ2-2; no reliable D call. Germline values: CDR1 SGHRS, CDR2 YFSETQ. The germline V and J ends were trimmed by 0 bases and 5 bases, with 8 bases remaining between them. This CDR3 comprises 14 residues.

The chain couples TRBV7-9 to TRBJ2-2; no firm D call. The CDR3 contains 15 residues. V was pared by 2 bases and J by 6 bases, with 13 bases between. Germline CDR1 and CDR2: SEHNR and FQNEAQ (reference sequence). CDR3 sequence (DNA): TGTGCCAGCAGCTTATCTGCGGCCGGTCCCGGGGAGCTGTTTTTT. The encoded protein is CASSLSAAGPGELFF.

V gene TRBV21-1 combines with J gene TRBJ1-1; the table gives TRBD1 as D, unverified against the DNA. TRBV21-1 is termed a pseudogene. The CDR3 sequence is 18 residues long. CDR3: CASSKAQGQGAKNTEAFF. The CDR3 DNA reads TGTGCCAGCAGCAAAGCTCAGGGGCAGGGGGCGAAGAACACTGAAGCTTTCTTT.

The chain uses TRBV5-1 and TRBJ2-3; tentatively, D is TRBD2 (7 bases). There are 15 residues in the CDR3. Germline CDR1 reads SGHRS; CDR2 reads YFSETQ. The V gene lost 0 bases and the J gene lost 5 bases, with 13 bases spanning the gap. CDR3 amino acids: CASSLGGGQLDTQYF. DNA of the CDR3: TGCGCCAGCAGCTTGGGCGGGGGACAACTAGATACGCAGTATTTT.

The chain employs TRBV6-5 and TRBJ2-6; D is unclear. Germline CDR1 reads MNHEY; CDR2 reads SVGAGI. The CDR3 sequence is 14 residues long. V lost 2 bases and J lost 3, with 5 bases in between. The CDR3 spells CASSYLGGANVLTF. The CDR3 DNA sequence: TGTGCCAGCAGTTACCTAGGTGGGGCCAACGTCCTGACTTTC.